This record looks at one T cell receptor (beta chain) sequence and its context. V shed 7 bases and J shed 1 base, with 7 bases lying between them. This CDR3 contains 12 residues. Germline CDR1 is MNHNY and CDR2 is SVGAGI (reference sequence). This sample was taken from a study of T cell responses to AZD1222 COVID-19 vaccine. Some clones are missing from TCRdb's copy, which holds only in-frame ones; the method was immunoSEQ multiplex PCR. The sample has 85,000 to 90,000 clones; roughly 87% are singletons. This clonotype was obtained from an adult in good health. This chain uses TRBV6-6 with TRBJ1-1; no definite D call. Here the sequenced sample was peripheral blood, taken on day 0 of AZD1222 vaccination. The CDR3 sequence: CASKPGNTEAFF. CDR3 bases: TGTGCCAGCAAGCCCGGGAACACTGAAGCTTTCTTT.